A selection of T cell receptor beta chains follows, all from one sample in a study of blood T cell repertoires in COVID-19. The method was immunoSEQ multiplex PCR; TCRdb's version includes in-frame clones alone and lacks a portion of them. The sample has hundreds of thousands of clones, 88% seen once; the top ten hold roughly 14%. Sequenced material: PBMCs or T cells enriched from blood (not recorded which). All receptors derive from a woman aged 50 to 60 with acute COVID-19. CDR3s include the opening cysteine and the closing phenylalanine or tryptophan. D genes are given only for firm matches. Only some rows state a clone size, as once, few, many or a class for expanded clones.

NA TRBJ2-7 NA TRBV27 CASSLRTAGYYEQYF TGTGCCAGCAGTTTACGTACGGCCGGGTACTACGAGCAGTACTTC
TRBD2 TRBJ2-1 NA TRBV18 CASSPGLADEQFF TGTGCCAGCTCACCGGGACTAGCGGATGAGCAGTTCTTC
TRBD1 TRBJ1-2 NA TRBV6-1 CASSEGGRQGARKFGYTF TGTGCCAGCAGTGAAGGAGGGCGGCAGGGGGCGCGAAAGTTTGGCTACACCTTC
TRBD2 TRBJ2-5 NA TRBV19 CASSIRTMGGETQYF TGTGCCAGTAGTATACGGACAATGGGAGGGGAGACCCAGTACTTC
TRBD1 TRBJ2-2 NA TRBV18 CASLTTGAITGELFF TGTGCCAGCTTAACGACAGGGGCGATCACCGGGGAGCTGTTTTTT
NA TRBJ1-5 many TRBV5-4 CASSPLNSPTGNQPQHF TGTGCCAGCAGCCCCCTCAATTCGCCGACTGGCAATCAGCCCCAGCATTTT
NA TRBJ2-7 NA TRBV6-1 CASSDKGKGSGEQYF TGTGCCAGCAGTGATAAAGGCAAGGGGTCGGGCGAGCAGTACTTC
TRBD2 TRBJ2-7 NA TRBV9 CASSEATSGRPYEQYF TGTGCCAGCAGCGAGGCGACTAGCGGGAGGCCTTACGAGCAGTACTTC
NA TRBJ1-5 NA TRBV28 CASRGGQANQPQHF TGTGCCAGCCGGGGGGGGCAGGCCAATCAGCCCCAGCATTTT
TRBD2 TRBJ2-1 few TRBV7-3 CASSFGTSGYNEQFF TGTGCCAGCAGCTTCGGGACTAGCGGGTACAATGAGCAGTTCTTC
TRBD1 TRBJ1-3 NA TRBV7-6 CASSFNQGDFTIYF TGTGCCAGCAGCTTTAATCAGGGGGATTTCACCATATATTTT
NA TRBJ1-1 NA TRBV4-3 CASSQDNRVGTEAFF TGCGCCAGCAGCCAAGATAACAGGGTAGGAACTGAAGCTTTCTTT
NA TRBJ1-3 NA TRBV7-8 CASSLIKGNTIYF TGTGCCAGCAGCTTAATCAAGGGGAACACCATATATTTT
NA TRBJ2-1 NA TRBV3-1/TRBV3-2 CASSLSGTFGAYEQFF NA
TRBD1 TRBJ1-5 NA TRBV10-3 CAITWDREEPQHF TGTGCCATCACCTGGGACAGAGAGGAGCCCCAGCATTTT
NA TRBJ1-5 NA TRBV7-2 CASSLGRARGSNQPQHF TGTGCCAGCAGCTTAGGCAGGGCGCGTGGTAGCAATCAGCCCCAGCATTTT
NA TRBJ2-2 NA TRBV6-5 CASSYEGAGELFF TGTGCCAGCAGTTACGAGGGGGCCGGGGAGCTGTTTTTT
NA TRBJ2-7 few TRBV7-9 CASSYQGEQYF TGTGCCAGCAGCTATCAGGGGGAGCAGTACTTC
NA TRBJ1-6 NA TRBV18 CASSAERYSPLHF TGTGCCAGCTCGGCCGAGCGATATTCACCCCTCCACTTT
TRBD2 TRBJ2-1 NA TRBV14 CASGLAGANEQFF TGTGCCAGCGGACTAGCGGGAGCTAATGAGCAGTTCTTC
NA TRBJ2-1 NA TRBV6-1 CASSEARLADRKQYNEQFF TGTGCCAGCAGTGAAGCGCGGCTTGCGGACAGAAAACAATACAATGAGCAGTTCTTC
NA TRBJ2-1 NA TRBV15 CATSREHTRSSYNEQFF TGTGCCACCAGCAGAGAACATACCCGGAGCTCCTACAATGAGCAGTTCTTC
NA TRBJ1-5 NA TRBV27 CASSLSSPGEFGQPQHF TGTGCCAGCAGTTTATCGTCCCCAGGGGAGTTCGGTCAGCCCCAGCATTTT
NA TRBJ2-3 once TRBV30 CAWSVLPRSTDTQYF TGTGCCTGGAGTGTACTCCCCCGTAGCACAGATACGCAGTATTTT
NA TRBJ2-2 NA TRBV19 CASSILTVNTGELFF TGTGCCAGTAGTATCCTGACAGTTAACACCGGGGAGCTGTTTTTT
NA TRBJ1-3 NA TRBV28 CASSFSPTDSSGNTIYF TGTGCCAGCAGTTTCTCTCCTACGGACAGTTCCGGAAACACCATATATTTT
TRBD1 TRBJ2-7 NA TRBV7-3 CASSLDRHYEQYF TGTGCCAGCAGCTTGGACAGGCACTACGAGCAGTACTTC
NA TRBJ2-1 NA TRBV7-9 CASSLAEGLFYNEQFF TGTGCCAGCAGCTTAGCGGAGGGTTTGTTCTACAATGAGCAGTTCTTC
NA TRBJ1-4 NA TRBV28 CASTGTPFGKLFF TGTGCCAGCACGGGGACACCCTTTGGAAAACTGTTTTTT
TRBD2 TRBJ2-7 NA TRBV11-1 CASSLLAGHEQYF TGTGCCAGCAGCTTGCTAGCGGGACACGAGCAGTACTTC
NA TRBJ1-1 NA TRBV29-1 CSVEAGPGENTEAFF TGCAGCGTTGAAGCGGGACCGGGGGAGAACACTGAAGCTTTCTTT
NA TRBJ2-3 NA TRBV19 CASSIGSGGTDTQYF TGTGCCAGTAGTATCGGGAGCGGAGGCACAGATACGCAGTATTTT
NA TRBJ1-1 NA TRBV2 CASSAQGNTEAFF TGTGCCAGCAGCGCGCAGGGGAACACTGAAGCTTTCTTT
NA TRBJ2-7 NA TRBV28 CASRAPELGLEQYF TGTGCCAGCAGGGCGCCGGAGCTGGGGCTCGAGCAGTACTTC
NA TRBJ2-1 NA TRBV13 CASSPDRHNEQFF TGTGCCAGCAGCCCCGACAGGCACAATGAGCAGTTCTTC
NA TRBJ1-1 NA TRBV10-3 CAISPKGLTGYSNTEAFF TGTGCCATCAGTCCCAAAGGTCTCACGGGGTATTCGAACACTGAAGCTTTCTTT
NA TRBJ1-5 NA TRBV6-2/TRBV6-3 CASSLTGNQPQHF TGTGCCAGCAGTTTGACAGGCAATCAGCCCCAGCATTTT
TRBD1 TRBJ1-6 once TRBV7-2 CASSAAPGQYYNSPLHF TGTGCCAGCAGCGCCGCGCCGGGACAGTACTATAATTCACCCCTCCACTTT
TRBD2 TRBJ2-2 NA TRBV3-1/TRBV3-2 CASSRQTSGNTGELFF TGTGCCAGCAGCCGCCAGACTAGCGGGAACACCGGGGAGCTGTTTTTT
TRBD1 TRBJ2-1 NA TRBV5-6 CASSDTSGGDYNEQFF TGTGCCAGCAGCGATACCTCAGGGGGCGACTACAATGAGCAGTTCTTC
TRBD1 TRBJ1-1 NA TRBV7-3 CASSLDRATEAFF TGTGCCAGCAGCCTAGACAGGGCGACTGAAGCTTTCTTT
TRBD1 TRBJ2-7 NA TRBV28 CASRTGQGYEQYF TGTGCCAGCAGGACGGGACAGGGTTACGAGCAGTACTTC
TRBD2 TRBJ2-7 NA TRBV9 CASSVSGGSYEQYF TGTGCCAGCAGCGTGTCGGGGGGTTCCTACGAGCAGTACTTC
NA TRBJ1-2 NA TRBV7-8 CASSLDHSNYGYTF TGTGCCAGCAGCTTAGATCACTCTAACTATGGCTACACCTTC
NA TRBJ2-7 NA TRBV5-1 CASRQGQYYEQYF TGCGCCAGCAGACAGGGACAATACTACGAGCAGTACTTC
NA TRBJ1-1 once TRBV7-8 CASSLERHTAGAFF TGTGCCAGCAGCTTAGAGAGGCACACCGCCGGAGCTTTCTTT
NA TRBJ2-7 once TRBV9 CASSGEPSYEQYF TGTGCCAGCAGCGGAGAACCCTCCTACGAGCAGTACTTC
NA TRBJ2-7 NA TRBV25-1 CASSEYRGQGIDEQYF TGTGCCAGCAGTGAATATCGGGGTCAGGGGATCGACGAGCAGTACTTC
NA TRBJ2-5 NA TRBV7-3 CASSLTRLETQYF TGTGCCAGCAGCTTGACCAGGCTAGAGACCCAGTACTTC
NA TRBJ1-5 NA TRBV3-1/TRBV3-2 CASSPPHGTGNQPQHF TGTGCCAGCAGCCCCCCCCACGGTACGGGCAATCAGCCCCAGCATTTT
NA TRBJ2-3 NA TRBV7-2 CASQGRTSTDTQYF TGTGCCAGCCAGGGCAGAACTAGCACAGATACGCAGTATTTT
TRBD2 TRBJ2-3 once TRBV27 CASSGLAGSTDTQYF TGTGCCAGCAGTGGACTAGCGGGAAGCACAGATACGCAGTATTTT
NA TRBJ1-1 NA TRBV6-1 CASSEAGVGGVWNPAFF TGTGCCAGCAGTGAAGCGGGGGTAGGGGGAGTCTGGAATCCAGCTTTCTTT
NA TRBJ2-7 once TRBV4-1 CASSQDSRGEQYF TGCGCCAGCAGCCAAGATTCCCGGGGAGAGCAGTACTTC
NA TRBJ2-2 NA TRBV30 CAWRARRTNTGELFF TGTGCCTGGAGAGCCCGGCGGACGAACACCGGGGAGCTGTTTTTT
TRBD2 TRBJ2-1 few TRBV19 CASSIETPSAGVGNEQFF TGTGCCAGTAGTATAGAAACCCCATCAGCGGGAGTGGGGAATGAGCAGTTCTTC